This TCR beta chain was sequenced during a study of blood T cell repertoires in COVID-19. Germline CDR1 and CDR2: SGHRS and YFSETQ. Between the trimmed V and J ends, which lost 0 bases and 3 bases, there was a span of 10 bases. This CDR3 contains 14 residues. The data were produced by immunoSEQ multiplex PCR, yet TCRdb's version contains in-frame clones alone and is incomplete. The sample lists approximately 500,000 clones; around 90% were seen once. Recruited during active infection, patients (from Seattle) were subsequently followed longitudinally. This chain connects TRBV5-1 to TRBJ2-7; the D is unclear. The material sequenced was peripheral blood. The receptor was isolated from a woman in her fifties or sixties with COVID-19, enrolled during active disease. In DNA, the CDR3 is TGCGCCAGCAGCTTGGGCGGCCTTTTCTACGAGCAGTACTTC. This encodes CASSLGGLFYEQYF. Filled out from reference TRBV5-1 and TRBJ2-7, the complete variable domain reads KAGVTQTPRYLIKTRGQQVTLSCSPISGHRSVSWYQQTPGQGLQFLFEYFSETQRNKGNFPGRFSGRQFSNSRSEMNVSTLELGDSALYLCASSLGGLFYEQYFGPGTRLTVT.